This TCR beta chain originates from a study of response to subunit inactivated influenza vaccine (dated by TCRdb to between 2018 and 2020). Looking at the study overall: The study used deep quantitative T cell receptor repertoire profiling to track responses to a trivalent subunit inactivated influenza vaccine.

The library came from RT-PCR. The sequencer was an Illumina HiSeq 2500. Using fastp trimming at Q25 and MiXCR clonotype assembly, TCRdb reanalyzed the public sequencing data and kept in-frame beta chains. Rows merge per CDR3 protein into single entries with the most common DNA and genes. This sample is represented by 500,000 to 700,000 distinct CDR3 sequences; roughly 25% of them were singletons. Together, the top ten hold roughly 2.8% of the sample. General findings and caveats noted by the study authors: According to the authors, only a limited number of new T cells may be recruited by each seasonal influenza vaccination.

Remarks on this clonotype: The specificity of this receptor is unknown. Base qualities are not provided; no much larger clone lies one nucleotide away.

This sample was shared with a second study, whose subject was T cells expressing NK-cell markers. As described in the second report: TCR beta cDNA libraries were prepared using 5'RACE template switching, which introduced a universal primer site and unique molecular identifiers. TCR beta-chain repertoires were profiled in sorted CD3+CD56+NKG2C+, CD3+CD56+NKG2C- and CD3+CD56-NKG2C+ T-cell subsets from several donors. Of the eight sequenced donors, seven were found to be HCMV-seropositive and one was found to be HCMV-seronegative. To restrict sorting to alphabetaTCR-expressing T cells, an anti-gammadeltaTCR antibody was added in several experiments. In over 5 donors, the dominant CD3+CD56+NKG2C+ clonotypes were among the top 10 CD8+ clonotypes and accounted for about 1.0-7.0% of CD8+ T cells. Those dominant clonotypes were again the most abundant among CD3+CD56-NKG2C+ cells in a handful of donors, at about 25-60.1%. It remained unclear whether the expanded NKG2C-expressing T cell clones were specific for HCMV antigens. Randomly selected healthy volunteers, three men and five women, were used as the eight sequenced donors. To determine HCMV serostatus, a commercial ELISA kit was used to detect HCMV-specific IgG in serum. Peripheral blood mononuclear cells were isolated from blood by Ficoll density gradient centrifugation. Using Miltenyi isolation kits, CD4+ and CD8+ T cells were isolated from PBMC through magnetic immunoseparation. cDNA synthesis was primed from the TCR beta constant segment and was followed by two successive PCR amplification steps. Libraries were sequenced as 2 x 150 bp reads on Illumina HiSeq 2000/2500, MiSeq or NextSeq. Reads were demultiplexed and grouped by UMI with MIGEC, and clonotypes were assembled and quantified with MiTCR. To exclude erroneous sequences, only TCR cDNA sequences supported by at least two reads were retained. Downstream repertoire analysis used the tcR package, and clonotypes were matched across fractions by CDR3 nucleotide sequence plus V segment. VDJmatch was used to annotate antigen specificity against VDJdb, with one amino acid substitution in CDR3 allowed.

This TCR was sampled from a middle-aged man who received an inactivated influenza vaccine. Donor details come from another sample of the same person, matched by shared clones. The sample here was CD4+ T cells sorted from PBMCs, taken 11 to 12 days after vaccination.

For the CDR3, the sequence is CASSFYRGLQETQYF. In nucleotide form, the sequence is TGTGCCAGCAGCTTCTACAGGGGGCTACAAGAGACCCAGTACTTC. This chain joins TRBV7-2 to TRBJ2-5; TRBD1 aligns with 9 central bases. The CDR3 contains 15 residues, cysteine and phenylalanine counted. The CDR3 DNA has 45 bases and is translated from base 1. V and J are trimmed by 3 bases and 2 bases, and the gene matches miss 4 bases of the junction. According to the germline V gene, CDR1 reads SGHTA and CDR2 reads FQGNSA.